Shown below are 21 T cell receptor beta chains from a single sample sequenced in a study of Tregs in tolerant kidney transplant recipients. TCRdb keeps only in-frame clones here, not all; method: immunoSEQ multiplex PCR. Of 15,000 to 17,000 clones listed, around nine tenths were seen once; the top ten hold approximately 13%. The sequenced sample was CD8+ T cells from blood. These TCRs come from a human donor in good health.

The J gene is TRBJ2-5, the V gene TRBV2; D assignment may be TRBD1 or TRBD2 (5 bases each). Per the germline V gene, CDR1 is SNHLY and CDR2 is FYNNEI. Trimming stripped 0 bases from V and 9 bases from J, with 17 bases between. The CDR3 length is 15 residues. The CDR3 region has the DNA TGTGCCAGCAGTGAAGCGCTTAGGGGACCCCGGCCCCAGTACTTC. It specifies CASSEALRGPRPQYF.

This chain links TRBV27 with TRBJ1-1; no definite D call. Trimming pared 2 bases from V and 0 bases from J, leaving 7 bases between. The CDR3 consists of 14 residues. Germline CDR1 is MNHEY and CDR2 is SMNVEV (reference sequence). In DNA form, the CDR3 reads TGTGCCAGCAGTTTAGCCCCCATGAACACTGAAGCTTTCTTT. Its protein is CASSLAPMNTEAFF.

By sample fraction, this clone is medium-sized. V and J are TRBV9 and TRBJ2-5; TRBD1 might be the D (7 bases). The CDR3 is 16 residues long. Germline V gene lookup returns CDR1 SGDLS and CDR2 YYNGEE. Trimming took off 4 bases at V and 0 bases at J, with 16 bases between the two ends. The CDR3 loop reads CASSQQGGGHQETQYF. In nucleotides, the CDR3 is TGTGCCAGCAGCCAACAAGGAGGGGGCCACCAAGAGACCCAGTACTTC.

This clone was detected a few times. This chain links TRBV19 with TRBJ2-7; D tentatively fits TRBD1 or TRBD2 (5 bases each). This CDR3 has 11 residues. Trimming took off 10 bases at V and 5 bases at J, with 12 bases between the two ends. CDR1 and CDR2 (germline): LNHDA, SQIVND (reference sequence). The CDR3: CATVRGHEQYF. CDR3 sequence (DNA): TGTGCCACGGTCCGGGGCCACGAGCAGTACTTC.

The rearrangement joins TRBV4-3 to TRBJ2-7; D not resolved. Germline V gives CDR1 LGHNA, CDR2 YSLEER. Trimming left V 0 bases short and J 5 bases short, with 8 bases between. The CDR3 extends over 13 amino acids. Written as DNA, the CDR3 is TGCGCCAGCAGCCAAGATCCGAATCACGAGCAGTACTTC. Its protein is CASSQDPNHEQYF.

This clone is a singleton in its sample. V gene TRBV7-9 combines with J gene TRBJ1-2, with D perhaps TRBD1 (5 bases). CDR1 SEHNR and CDR2 FQNEAQ come from the germline V gene (reference sequence). The CDR3 spans 13 residues. The germline V and J ends were trimmed by 3 bases and 5 bases, with 10 bases remaining between them. The CDR3 nucleotides read TGTGCCAGCAGCTTCCTAGACAGTTATGGCTACACCTTC. Protein product: CASSFLDSYGYTF.

The genes are TRBV27 and TRBJ2-1; D unclear. V lost 4 bases and J lost 5, with 12 bases in between. Germline loops: CDR1 MNHEY, CDR2 SMNVEV (reference sequence). CDR3 length: 14 amino acids. CDR3 in DNA: TGTGCCAGCAGTTGGGGTTATCTACACAATGAGCAGTTCTTC. Translation gives CASSWGYLHNEQFF.

This chain joins TRBV7-2 and TRBJ2-6; D is perhaps TRBD2 (7 bases). CDR3 length: 18 amino acids. With 2 bases removed from V and 0 bases from J, the gap between germline ends came to 14 bases. Germline CDR1 SGHTA, CDR2 FQGNSA. CDR3 sequence (DNA): TGTGCCAGCAGCTTATTGGCGGGGGCCCTCTCTGGGGCCAACGTCCTGACTTTC. As protein: CASSLLAGALSGANVLTF.

The gene calls are TRBV5-8 and TRBJ2-1; D could derive from TRBD1 or TRBD2 (5 bases each). V was clipped by 0 bases and J by 8 bases, with 18 bases between them. The CDR3 covers 16 residues. Per the germline V gene, CDR1 is SGHTS and CDR2 is YDEGEE. CDR3 in amino acids: CASSLEGTLRDDEQFF. The CDR3 DNA follows: TGTGCCAGCAGCTTGGAAGGCACCCTTCGGGACGATGAGCAGTTCTTC.

The V gene is TRBV15, the J gene TRBJ1-1; TRBD1 is a possible D gene (5 bases). The germline V gene encodes CDR1 LNHNV and CDR2 YYDKDF (reference sequence). The CDR3 length is 15 residues. V shed 0 bases and J shed 4 bases, with 12 bases lying between them. The CDR3 region has the DNA TGTGCCACCAGCAGAGATCCCCGCGGGGGCACTGAAGCTTTCTTT. Its protein product is CATSRDPRGGTEAFF.

V and J are TRBV4-3 and TRBJ1-5; D is perhaps TRBD1 (5 bases). CDR3 length: 16 amino acids. The ends were cut back, 0 bases at V and 0 bases at J, with 9 bases in the middle. Per germline, CDR1 LGHNA and CDR2 YSLEER. The CDR3 sequence is CASSQDRQTSNQPQHF. The CDR3 nucleotides read TGCGCCAGCAGCCAAGATCGACAGACTAGCAATCAGCCCCAGCATTTT.

This chain's CDR3 is CASSPWGGSVGETQYF. CDR3 sequence (DNA): TGTGCCAGCAGCCCGTGGGGGGGGAGCGTAGGAGAGACCCAGTACTTC. J is TRBJ2-5 and V is TRBV9, with TRBD2 matching 7 bases. V lost 4 bases to trimming and J lost 4 bases; unmatched junction nucleotides: 13. Per the germline V gene, CDR1 is SGDLS and CDR2 is YYNGEE. CDR3 length: 16 amino acids.

The chain links TRBV30 to TRBJ1-2; TRBD1 matches at 7 bases. This CDR3 is 14 amino acids long. Trimming cost V 5 bases and J 0 bases; bases outside gene matches: 6. The germline gives CDR1 GTSNPN, CDR2 SVGIG (reference sequence). The CDR3 loop is CAWEGQPANYGYTF. The CDR3 coding sequence is TGTGCCTGGGAGGGACAGCCAGCTAACTATGGCTACACCTTC.

The chain carries TRBV4-1 and TRBJ2-2, with 13 bases fitting TRBD2. The CDR3 consists of 16 residues. Trimming at V came to 2 bases and at J to 7 bases, leaving 4 bases not matched to a gene. The germline CDR1 and CDR2 sequences are MGHRA and YSYEKL. The CDR3 loop reads CASSQYTSGRGGELFF. CDR3 coding DNA: TGCGCCAGCAGCCAATACACTAGCGGGAGGGGCGGGGAGCTGTTTTTT.

The rearrangement joins TRBV19 to TRBJ2-1, with D maybe TRBD2 (6 bases). V was cut by 7 bases and J by 1 base, with 17 bases left in between. This CDR3 is built from 16 residues. The germline V gene encodes CDR1 LNHDA and CDR2 SQIVND (reference sequence). Here the CDR3 reads CASTERDSASYNEQFF. CDR3 DNA: TGTGCCAGTACCGAACGGGACTCAGCTTCCTACAATGAGCAGTTCTTC.

As DNA, the CDR3 is TGTGCCAGTTCCAGTCGGGGACTAGCGGCCACAGATACGCAGTATTTT. Amino acids: CASSSRGLAATDTQYF. The V call is TRBV9, the J call TRBJ2-3; 11 bases fit TRBD2. Germline loops: CDR1 SGDLS, CDR2 YYNGEE. CDR3 length: 16 amino acids. The ends lost 8 bases at V and 2 bases at J; junction bases unmatched: 10.

The rearrangement joins TRBV5-1 to TRBJ2-5; TRBD2 matches 8 bases. With 4 bases clipped from V and 4 bases from J, the junction kept 9 bases outside the gene matches. The CDR3 loop spans 15 amino acids. Germline lookup yields CDR1 SGHRS and CDR2 YFSETQ. CDR3 DNA: TGCGCCAGCAGCCTAACAGCGGGAGAGCGAGAGACCCAGTACTTC. This gives the protein CASSLTAGERETQYF.

A remark on this clone: Other DNA sequences in this sample translate to the same CDR3. This chain links TRBV5-4 with TRBJ1-2; D uncertain. The germline V gene has CDR1 SGHNT and CDR2 YYREEE (reference sequence). The CDR3 contains 16 residues. Trimming removed 0 bases from V and 6 bases from J, with 18 bases in between. The CDR3 DNA reads as TGTGCCAGCAGCTTGGCCCCTTTAGGCTGGGTAAATGGCTACACCTTC. Translation gives CASSLAPLGWVNGYTF. Complete variable domain (other parts from reference TRBV5-4 and TRBJ1-2): ETGVTQSPTHLIKTRGQQVTLRCSSQSGHNTVSWYQQALGQGPQFIFQYYREEENGRGNFPPRFSGLQFPNYSSELNVNALELDDSALYLCASSLAPLGWVNGYTFGSGTRLTVV.

This clone was observed once. The chain carries TRBV19 and TRBJ2-7; D ambiguous. This CDR3 is 12 amino acids long. Germline CDR1 is LNHDA and CDR2 is SQIVND (reference sequence). Trimming stripped 1 base from V and 3 bases from J, with 4 bases between. The CDR3 nucleotides are TGTGCCAGTAGTATAGTCGGCTACGAGCAGTACTTC. It translates to CASSIVGYEQYF.

The J gene is TRBJ1-2, the V gene TRBV10-3; D not certain. This CDR3 spans 15 amino acids. Germline V gives CDR1 ENHRY, CDR2 SYGVKD. Trimming pared 9 bases from V and 0 bases from J, leaving 17 bases between. The DNA for the CDR3 is TGTGCCATTGCCCTGAGGGAGCGGACTAACTATGGCTACACCTTC. Its translation is CAIALRERTNYGYTF.

CDR3 sequence reads: CASSWVANTGELFF. CDR3 DNA sequence: TGTGCCAGCAGCTGGGTGGCGAACACCGGGGAGCTGTTTTTT. The rearrangement links TRBV7-9 to TRBJ2-2; D ambiguous. CDR3 length equals 14 residues. Germline CDR1 is SEHNR and CDR2 is FQNEAQ (reference sequence). Trimming took 4 bases from V and 0 from J, leaving 6 bases between them.